These 19 T cell receptor beta chains share one sample of origin, sequenced in a study of cytomegalovirus exposure and HLA in healthy donors (dated by TCRdb to about 2017). The protocol used for the library was the immunoSEQ multiplex PCR assay. TCRdb carries this immuneACCESS record with in-frame sequences only. Its versions omit some clonotypes, under half of them owing to an unresolved V gene in the studies checked, with the rest unexplained. In this sample the table shows around 260,000 clones, 90% of which occur a single time. Of the sample, approximately 3% is held by the ten largest clones. The sequencing sample was made of PBMCs. The receptors were gathered from a woman aged 30 to 39 in good health and CMV-seronegative.

In this sample, this clone turned up once. For the CDR3, the DNA is TGTGCCAGCAGCTTGGCCGGAGCCACAGATACGCAGTATTTT. Its translation is CASSLAGATDTQYF. The rearrangement links TRBV5-8 to TRBJ2-3; D gene uncertain. The length of the CDR3 is 14 residues. The germline V and J ends were trimmed by 0 bases and 2 bases, with 7 bases remaining between them. Per the germline V gene, CDR1 is SGHTS and CDR2 is YDEGEE.

J is TRBJ1-2 and V is TRBV14; 7 bases line up with TRBD1. Germline CDR1 SGHDN, CDR2 FVKESK. This CDR3 comprises 14 residues. J lost 7 bases, V lost 1 base, and 6 bases had no gene match. The CDR3 nucleotides are TGTGCCAGCAGCCAAGTCAGGGGGATGGTTGGCTACACCTTC. Encoded protein: CASSQVRGMVGYTF.

The chain has TRBV4-3 and TRBJ2-7; 11 nucleotides line up with TRBD2. Germline-derived CDR1 and CDR2 are LGHNA and YSLEER. J lost 4 bases, V lost 4 bases, and 6 bases had no gene match. This CDR3 comprises 15 residues. For the CDR3, the DNA is TGCGCCAGCAGCCCAGGGACTAGCGGCGCTTACGAGCAGTACTTC. This translates into CASSPGTSGAYEQYF.

This clone was seen only once. The chain joins TRBV4-1 to TRBJ1-2; D unresolved. Germline V gene data show CDR1 as MGHRA and CDR2 as YSYEKL. The ends were cut back, 1 base at V and 3 bases at J, with 6 bases in the middle. The CDR3 totals 13 residues. The CDR3 DNA is TGCGCCAGCAGCCAAGGTCTCGACTATGGCTACACCTTC. Its protein is CASSQGLDYGYTF.

V gene TRBV15 combines with J gene TRBJ1-5; no reliable D call. This CDR3 comprises 14 residues. The V gene lost 1 base and the J gene lost 1 base, with 5 bases spanning the gap. Germline loops: CDR1 LNHNV, CDR2 YYDKDF (reference sequence). The CDR3 DNA reads as TGTGCCACCAGCAGAGGGGAGAGCAATCAGCCCCAGCATTTT. Protein product: CATSRGESNQPQHF.

The CDR3 DNA is TGTGCCAGCAGGGGGACGATCAGCTCTGGAAACACCATATATTTT. It encodes CASRGTISSGNTIYF. The rearrangement joins TRBV6-5 to TRBJ1-3; D may be TRBD1 (5 bases). The CDR3 consists of 15 residues. V lost 6 bases and J 0 bases, leaving 12 bases between the germline ends. Germline CDR1 reads MNHEY; CDR2 reads SVGAGI.

V usage is TRBV6-1 and J usage is TRBJ2-2; D unclear. V was shortened by 2 bases and J by 6 bases, with 10 bases between the two germline ends. The CDR3 runs 14 residues. The germline gives CDR1 MNHNS, CDR2 SASEGT. The CDR3 reads CASSENSPPGELFF. CDR3 sequence (DNA): TGTGCCAGCAGTGAAAACAGCCCACCCGGGGAGCTGTTTTTT.

This chain joins TRBV10-1 and TRBJ1-2; unclear D gene. Deletions cut 4 bases from V and 8 bases from J, with 11 bases between. Germline values: CDR1 WNHNN, CDR2 SYGVQD (reference sequence). The length of the CDR3 is 12 residues. The CDR3 here is CASSGSAYGYTF. The DNA for the CDR3 is TGCGCCAGCAGTGGCAGTGCCTACGGCTACACCTTC.

A single count supports this clone. The J gene is TRBJ2-1, the V gene TRBV7-2; 7 bases line up with TRBD2. J lost 5 bases, V lost 4 bases, and 8 bases had no gene match. This CDR3 is 15 amino acids long. From germline, CDR1 is SGHTA and CDR2 FQGNSA. The CDR3 nucleotides read TGTGCCAGCAGCTCAAGCGGGACCCCAGACAATGAGCAGTTCTTC. Amino acid sequence: CASSSSGTPDNEQFF.

The chain couples TRBV28 to TRBJ1-5; the D gene is possibly TRBD1 (5 bases). Trimming cost V 7 bases and J 8 bases, with 21 bases left between them. Germline assignment: CDR1 MDHEN and CDR2 SYDVKM. The CDR3 consists of 15 residues. CDR3 in amino acids: CASTPRGIRAKPQHF. In DNA form, the CDR3 reads TGTGCCAGCACCCCCCGGGGCATTAGAGCGAAGCCCCAGCATTTT.

DNA of the CDR3: TGTGCCAGCTCAAAGGGGGTTACAGATACGCAGTATTTT. Protein product: CASSKGVTDTQYF. This chain links TRBV18 with TRBJ2-3, with D possibly matching TRBD1 (6 bases). This CDR3 contains 13 residues. The V gene's germline CDR1 is KGHSH and CDR2 LQKENI. Trimming removed 5 bases at V and 3 bases at J, with 9 bases between.

This clone was detected only once. V and J are TRBV9 and TRBJ2-2; 8 bases align to TRBD1. Germline V CDR1 and CDR2: SGDLS, YYNGEE. V dropped 0 bases and J dropped 6; count of bases not matched to a gene: 7. This CDR3 is built from 16 residues. The CDR3 reads CASSVGSQGASGELFF. CDR3 sequence (DNA): TGTGCCAGCAGCGTAGGAAGCCAGGGGGCTTCCGGGGAGCTGTTTTTT.

The chain carries TRBV18 and TRBJ1-4, with D possibly matching TRBD1 (5 bases). The CDR3 spans 15 residues. Germline V CDR1 and CDR2: KGHSH, LQKENI. V lost 2 bases and J lost 2, with 9 bases in between. In nucleotides, the CDR3 is TGTGCCAGCTCACCATCAGGGAACACTAATGAAAAACTGTTTTTT. It translates to CASSPSGNTNEKLFF.

The V and J genes are TRBV27 and TRBJ2-7, with 10 bases lining up with TRBD2. The length of the CDR3 is 14 residues. Unmatched junction bases numbered 7, after V lost 5 bases and J lost 6 bases. In germline, CDR1 is MNHEY, CDR2 SMNVEV (reference sequence). The CDR3 region is CASSAGLATGEQYF. The CDR3 nucleotides read TGTGCCAGCAGTGCGGGACTAGCGACGGGCGAGCAGTACTTC.

The rearrangement joins TRBV6-5 to TRBJ2-1, with unresolved D. Trimming pared 0 bases from V and 8 bases from J, leaving 11 bases between. Germline V gene sequence: CDR1 MNHEY, CDR2 SVGAGI. The CDR3 covers 14 residues. CDR3 sequence: CASSYSKGLHEQFF. The DNA of the CDR3 is TGTGCCAGCAGTTACTCGAAAGGGCTCCATGAGCAGTTCTTC.

The rearrangement uses TRBV9 and TRBJ2-7; D is perhaps TRBD1 (6 bases). The germline CDR1 and CDR2 sequences are SGDLS and YYNGEE. The CDR3 loop spans 15 amino acids. With 0 bases removed from V and 5 bases from J, the gap between germline ends came to 15 bases. Written as DNA, the CDR3 is TGTGCCAGCAGCGTAGGCCCCGGACAGCTCAACGAGCAGTACTTC. This sequence encodes CASSVGPGQLNEQYF.

The chain is built from TRBV13 and TRBJ2-3; 13 bases are shared with TRBD2. This CDR3 spans 16 amino acids. J gave up 3 bases and V 5 bases, and 5 bases lay outside the gene matches. Germline V gene sequence: CDR1 PRHDT, CDR2 FYEKMQ (reference sequence). CDR3 DNA sequence: TGTGCCAGCAGCCGACTAGCGGGAGGCCGGACAGATACGCAGTATTTT. It encodes CASSRLAGGRTDTQYF. Supplemented by reference TRBV13 and TRBJ2-3, the full variable domain reads AAGVIQSPRHLIKEKRETATLKCYPIPRHDTVYWYQQGPGQDPQFLISFYEKMQSDKGSIPDRFSAQQFSDYHSELNMSSLELGDSALYFCASSRLAGGRTDTQYFGPGTRLTVL.

The V call is TRBV2, the J call TRBJ2-5; D possibly corresponds to TRBD2 (6 bases). Germline-derived CDR1 and CDR2 are SNHLY and FYNNEI. The V end was cut by 8 bases, the J end by 1 base, with 11 bases between. The CDR3 consists of 13 residues. CDR3: CASSVSGQETQYF. CDR3 DNA: TGTGCCAGCTCTGTTAGCGGCCAAGAGACCCAGTACTTC.

V is TRBV7-2 and J is TRBJ2-4; 8 bases are a match to TRBD1. Germline assignment: CDR1 SGHTA and CDR2 FQGNSA. The CDR3 runs to 16 residues. The V and J ends lost 5 bases and 5 bases, in that order; junction bases with no gene match: 11. CDR3 sequence (DNA): TGTGCCAGCAGCCGGGCCGGGACAGGCACCGAAAACATTCAGTACTTC. Translating it yields CASSRAGTGTENIQYF.